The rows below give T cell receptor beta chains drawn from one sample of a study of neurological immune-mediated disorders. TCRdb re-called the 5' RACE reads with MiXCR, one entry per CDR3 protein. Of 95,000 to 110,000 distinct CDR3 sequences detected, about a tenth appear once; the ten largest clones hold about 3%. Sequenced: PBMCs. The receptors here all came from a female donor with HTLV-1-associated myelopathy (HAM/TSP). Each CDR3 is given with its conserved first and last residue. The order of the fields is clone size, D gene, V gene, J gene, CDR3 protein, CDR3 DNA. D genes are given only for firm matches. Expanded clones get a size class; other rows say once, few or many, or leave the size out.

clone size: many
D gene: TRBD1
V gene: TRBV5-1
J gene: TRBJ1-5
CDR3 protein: CASSTGQGNQPQHF
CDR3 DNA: TGCGCCAGCAGCACCGGACAGGGGAATCAGCCCCAGCATTTT

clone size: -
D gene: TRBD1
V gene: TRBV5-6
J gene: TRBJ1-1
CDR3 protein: CASSWSKGARLDTEAFF
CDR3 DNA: TGTGCCAGCAGCTGGTCGAAGGGGGCGCGTTTGGACACTGAAGCTTTCTTT

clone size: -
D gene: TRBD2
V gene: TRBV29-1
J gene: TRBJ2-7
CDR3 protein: CSVSLAGALSREQYF
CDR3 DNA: TGCAGCGTCTCCCTAGCGGGGGCCCTTTCTCGGGAGCAGTACTTC

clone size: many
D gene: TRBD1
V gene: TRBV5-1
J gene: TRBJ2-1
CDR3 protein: CASSLGTGVKNEQFF
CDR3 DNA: TGCGCCAGCAGCTTGGGGACAGGGGTTAAGAATGAGCAGTTCTTC

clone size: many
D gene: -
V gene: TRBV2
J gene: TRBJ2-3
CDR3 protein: CASLRGESTDTQYF
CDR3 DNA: TGTGCCAGCCTTAGGGGGGAGAGCACAGATACGCAGTATTTT

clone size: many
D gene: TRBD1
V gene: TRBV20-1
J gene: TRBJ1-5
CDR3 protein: CSARDGTGNQPQHF
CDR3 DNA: TGCAGTGCTAGAGACGGGACAGGGAATCAGCCCCAGCATTTT

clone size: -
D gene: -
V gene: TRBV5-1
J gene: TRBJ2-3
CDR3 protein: CASSLDLRDTQYF
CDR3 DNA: TGTGCCAGCAGCTTGGATCTGAGGGATACGCAGTATTTT

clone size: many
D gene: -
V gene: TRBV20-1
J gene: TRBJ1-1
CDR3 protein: CSARVGTTRGTEAFF
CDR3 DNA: TGCAGTGCTAGAGTAGGGACAACCCGAGGCACTGAAGCTTTCTTT

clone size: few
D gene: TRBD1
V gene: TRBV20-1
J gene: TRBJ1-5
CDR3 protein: CSAPRTGELIWNQPQHF
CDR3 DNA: TGCAGTGCTCCACGGACAGGGGAGTTGATATGGAATCAGCCCCAGCATTTT

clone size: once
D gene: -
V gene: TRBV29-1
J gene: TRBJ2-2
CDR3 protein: CSVEATLGPTGEMFF
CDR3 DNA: TGCAGCGTTGAGGCCACACTTGGGCCTACCGGGGAGATGTTTTTT

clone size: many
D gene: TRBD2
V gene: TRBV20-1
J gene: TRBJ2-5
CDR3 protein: CSARDPMRLASLETQYF
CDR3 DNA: TGCAGTGCTAGAGATCCGATGAGACTAGCCTCGTTAGAGACCCAGTACTTC

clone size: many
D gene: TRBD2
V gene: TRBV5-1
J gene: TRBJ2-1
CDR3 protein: CASSAGGDGYNEQFF
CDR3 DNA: TGCGCCAGCAGCGCGGGGGGAGATGGGTACAATGAGCAGTTCTTC

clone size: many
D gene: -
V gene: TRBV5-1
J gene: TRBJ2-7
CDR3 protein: CASSPSPTYYEQYF
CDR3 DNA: TGCGCCAGCAGCCCGAGCCCTACTTACTACGAGCAGTACTTC

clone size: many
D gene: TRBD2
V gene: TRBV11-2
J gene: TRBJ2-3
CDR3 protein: CASSPGTSKTDTQYF
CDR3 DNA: TGTGCCAGCAGCCCAGGGACTAGTAAAACAGATACGCAGTATTTT

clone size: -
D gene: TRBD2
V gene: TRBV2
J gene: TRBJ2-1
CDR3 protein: CASSFTSGGPNEQFF
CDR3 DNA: TGTGCCAGCAGTTTTACTAGCGGGGGGCCCAATGAGCAGTTCTTC

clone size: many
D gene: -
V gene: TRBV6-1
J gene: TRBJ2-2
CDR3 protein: CASGNVWGGELFF
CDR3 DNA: TGTGCCAGCGGGAATGTTTGGGGCGGGGAGCTGTTTTTT

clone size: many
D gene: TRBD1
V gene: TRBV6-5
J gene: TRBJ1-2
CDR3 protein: CASSHRDRPIGYTF
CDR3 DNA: TGTGCCAGCAGCCACCGGGACAGACCTATCGGCTACACCTTC

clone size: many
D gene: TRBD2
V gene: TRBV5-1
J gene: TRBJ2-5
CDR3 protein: CASSPQGLAGYQETQYF
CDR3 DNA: TGCGCCAGCAGCCCCCAAGGACTAGCGGGGTACCAAGAGACCCAGTACTTC

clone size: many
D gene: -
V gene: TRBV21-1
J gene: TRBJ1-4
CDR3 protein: CASSKVRVGFEKLFF
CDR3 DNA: TGTGCCAGCAGCAAAGTTCGGGTGGGGTTTGAAAAACTGTTTTTT